This TCR beta chain was observed in a study of molecular identifiers for immune sequencing clone quantification. In TCRdb, the PCR reads were re-called with MiXCR into one record per CDR3 protein. Here the sample spans approximately 320,000 distinct CDR3 sequences, under 25% being singletons. Per germline, CDR1 LNHDA and CDR2 SQIVND (reference sequence). The CDR3 extends over 19 amino acids. V lost 0 bases, J lost 4 bases, and 19 bases lay in between. This sequence joins TRBV19 and TRBJ1-6; TRBD1 is a possible D gene (5 bases). The sequencing sample was made of naive CD8+ T cells from blood, with Jurkat cell RNA spiked in. The subset denotes: FACS-sorted CD8+CD4-CCR7+CD45RA+ naive T cells. The source is a human donor in good health. Some libraries in this study had Jurkat cell RNA spiked in. The CDR3 DNA follows: TGTGCCAGTAGTATAGATCGGAATGATGGCGACAGTTATAATTCACCCCTCCACTTT. Protein: CASSIDRNDGDSYNSPLHF.